Listed below are T cell receptor beta chains from one sample, sequenced in a study of identical twins. Each CDR3 protein is one row after TCRdb ran MiXCR on the 5' RACE reads. This table has about 200,000 distinct CDR3 sequences, about 6.7% appearing once. This same sample was also taken into another study, of T cells expressing NK-cell markers.

Sequences were obtained from CD8+ T cells sorted from blood. These receptors all come from a woman aged 18-30 years in good health. Each CDR3 is given with its conserved first and last residue. The order of the fields is V gene, J gene, clone size, D gene, CDR3 protein, CDR3 DNA. D genes are given only for firm matches. Where a row states a size, it is once, few, many or the class of an expanded clone; other rows omit it.

v_call: TRBV4-1
j_call: TRBJ1-4
clone_size: -
d_call: -
cdr3_aa: CASSRYTGLEEKLFF
cdr3_nt: TGCGCCAGCAGCCGTTATACAGGGCTCGAGGAAAAACTGTTTTTT

v_call: TRBV5-4
j_call: TRBJ2-2
clone_size: -
d_call: TRBD2
cdr3_aa: CASSSSGVAGARGGVGELFF
cdr3_nt: TGTGCCAGCAGCTCCTCGGGGGTAGCGGGGGCCCGGGGTGGCGTCGGGGAGCTGTTTTTT

v_call: TRBV29-1
j_call: TRBJ2-3
clone_size: -
d_call: TRBD2
cdr3_aa: CSGGPGLATDTQYF
cdr3_nt: TGCAGCGGGGGACCGGGACTAGCAACAGATACGCAGTATTTT

v_call: TRBV27
j_call: TRBJ1-1
clone_size: many
d_call: -
cdr3_aa: CASSFFRPRQYIMNTEAFF
cdr3_nt: TGTGCCAGCAGTTTTTTCCGTCCGAGACAGTACATCATGAACACTGAAGCTTTCTTT

v_call: TRBV11-1
j_call: TRBJ2-7
clone_size: -
d_call: TRBD2
cdr3_aa: CASSLVGLLAGGTYEQYF
cdr3_nt: TGTGCCAGCAGCTTAGTGGGGCTATTAGCGGGAGGAACCTACGAGCAGTACTTC

v_call: TRBV27
j_call: TRBJ1-2
clone_size: many
d_call: -
cdr3_aa: CASSLGGFGYGYTF
cdr3_nt: TGTGCCAGCAGTTTAGGGGGGTTCGGCTATGGCTACACCTTC

v_call: TRBV6-5
j_call: TRBJ1-1
clone_size: few
d_call: TRBD1
cdr3_aa: CASSYLESLRQGVNTEAFF
cdr3_nt: TGTGCCAGCAGTTACCTTGAGTCCCTAAGACAGGGGGTGAACACTGAAGCTTTCTTT

v_call: TRBV7-2
j_call: TRBJ2-1
clone_size: many
d_call: -
cdr3_aa: CASSSDFYNEQFF
cdr3_nt: TGTGCCAGCAGCTCGGACTTCTACAATGAGCAGTTCTTC

v_call: TRBV29-1
j_call: TRBJ1-2
clone_size: -
d_call: TRBD1
cdr3_aa: CSVGPRGGEDYGYTF
cdr3_nt: TGCAGCGTTGGGCCCCGAGGGGGCGAAGACTATGGCTACACCTTC

v_call: TRBV29-1
j_call: TRBJ2-2
clone_size: -
d_call: -
cdr3_aa: CSARTEDTGELFF
cdr3_nt: TGCAGCGCCAGGACAGAAGATACCGGGGAGCTGTTTTTT

v_call: TRBV6-2/TRBV6-3
j_call: TRBJ2-1
clone_size: many
d_call: -
cdr3_aa: CASETVYNEQFF
cdr3_nt: TGTGCCAGCGAGACAGTCTACAATGAGCAGTTCTTC

v_call: TRBV21-1
j_call: TRBJ2-3
clone_size: few
d_call: -
cdr3_aa: CASSKVRGHSLKRDTQYF
cdr3_nt: TGTGCCAGCAGCAAAGTTCGAGGGCATTCCCTAAAGAGGGATACGCAGTATTTT

v_call: TRBV18
j_call: TRBJ2-7
clone_size: -
d_call: -
cdr3_aa: CASSPWGGSYEQYF
cdr3_nt: TGTGCCAGCTCACCATGGGGTGGGTCCTACGAGCAGTACTTC

v_call: TRBV12-3/TRBV12-4
j_call: TRBJ2-7
clone_size: -
d_call: -
cdr3_aa: CASRTQGSANEQYF
cdr3_nt: TGTGCCAGCAGGACACAGGGTTCTGCGAACGAGCAGTACTTC

v_call: TRBV20-1
j_call: TRBJ2-5
clone_size: many
d_call: -
cdr3_aa: CSYRDQETQYF
cdr3_nt: TGCAGCTACAGGGACCAAGAGACCCAGTACTTC

v_call: TRBV7-8
j_call: TRBJ1-6
clone_size: few
d_call: -
cdr3_aa: CASSLGAASPLHF
cdr3_nt: TGTGCCAGCAGCTTAGGTGCGGCTTCACCCCTCCACTTT

v_call: TRBV7-2
j_call: TRBJ2-4
clone_size: few
d_call: TRBD2
cdr3_aa: CASSLGLGGSHKNIQYF
cdr3_nt: TGTGCCAGCAGCTTAGGATTAGGCGGGAGCCACAAAAACATTCAGTACTTC

v_call: TRBV3-1
j_call: TRBJ2-2
clone_size: once
d_call: -
cdr3_aa: CASSPAQGGRYGELFF
cdr3_nt: TGTGCCAGCAGCCCTGCTCAGGGGGGGCGATACGGGGAGCTGTTTTTT

v_call: TRBV11-2
j_call: TRBJ2-1
clone_size: few
d_call: TRBD2
cdr3_aa: CASSGRTSGSGNEQFF
cdr3_nt: TGTGCCAGCAGCGGCCGGACTAGCGGGAGCGGTAATGAGCAGTTCTTC

v_call: TRBV7-9
j_call: TRBJ2-7
clone_size: many
d_call: -
cdr3_aa: CASSLVVRDEQYF
cdr3_nt: TGTGCCAGCAGCTTAGTGGTGAGGGACGAGCAGTACTTC

v_call: TRBV29-1
j_call: TRBJ2-5
clone_size: -
d_call: TRBD1
cdr3_aa: CSVEGQGAPETQYF
cdr3_nt: TGCAGCGTTGAGGGACAGGGGGCGCCGGAGACCCAGTACTTC

v_call: TRBV4-3
j_call: TRBJ2-2
clone_size: -
d_call: TRBD1
cdr3_aa: CASSQGQGPLELFF
cdr3_nt: TGCGCCAGCAGCCAAGGACAGGGTCCCTTGGAGCTGTTTTTT

v_call: TRBV5-1
j_call: TRBJ1-3
clone_size: -
d_call: -
cdr3_aa: CASSPRDGGDSGNTIYF
cdr3_nt: TGCGCCAGCAGCCCCCGGGACGGGGGGGACTCTGGAAACACCATATATTTT

v_call: TRBV6-1
j_call: TRBJ2-2
clone_size: many
d_call: TRBD1
cdr3_aa: CASSVTGDSAGELFF
cdr3_nt: TGTGCCAGCAGTGTGACAGGGGACTCGGCCGGGGAGCTGTTTTTT

v_call: TRBV10-3
j_call: TRBJ1-5
clone_size: few
d_call: TRBD1
cdr3_aa: CAEEGQVNYQPQHF
cdr3_nt: TGTGCCGAGGAGGGACAGGTGAACTACCAGCCCCAGCATTTT

v_call: TRBV20-1
j_call: TRBJ2-1
clone_size: -
d_call: TRBD2
cdr3_aa: CSAPLAGTYNEQFF
cdr3_nt: TGCAGTGCTCCCTTAGCGGGGACCTACAATGAGCAGTTCTTC

v_call: TRBV27
j_call: TRBJ1-2
clone_size: -
d_call: -
cdr3_aa: CASSLTVRGPANYGYTF
cdr3_nt: TGTGCCAGCAGTTTAACCGTCAGAGGCCCGGCAAACTATGGCTACACCTTC

v_call: TRBV29-1
j_call: TRBJ2-7
clone_size: -
d_call: -
cdr3_aa: CSVLGRSYGQYF
cdr3_nt: TGCAGCGTGCTAGGGCGCTCCTACGGGCAGTACTTC

v_call: TRBV3-1
j_call: TRBJ2-1
clone_size: few
d_call: TRBD2
cdr3_aa: CASSPGLAGGREQFF
cdr3_nt: TGTGCCAGCAGCCCGGGACTAGCGGGAGGTAGGGAGCAGTTCTTC

v_call: TRBV12-3/TRBV12-4
j_call: TRBJ1-2
clone_size: few
d_call: -
cdr3_aa: CASSFTRADGYTF
cdr3_nt: TGTGCCAGCAGCTTTACCCGAGCCGATGGCTACACCTTC

v_call: TRBV7-9
j_call: TRBJ2-3
clone_size: few
d_call: -
cdr3_aa: CASSPQDGTDTQYF
cdr3_nt: TGTGCCAGCAGCCCTCAGGACGGCACAGATACGCAGTATTTT

v_call: TRBV7-9
j_call: TRBJ2-3
clone_size: medium-sized
d_call: TRBD2
cdr3_aa: CASSLATSGDTDTQYF
cdr3_nt: TGTGCCAGCAGCTTAGCGACTAGCGGGGACACAGATACGCAGTATTTT

v_call: TRBV12-3/TRBV12-4
j_call: TRBJ2-5
clone_size: many
d_call: TRBD2
cdr3_aa: CASSSPTSGAYQETQYF
cdr3_nt: TGTGCCAGCAGTTCGCCGACTAGCGGGGCATACCAAGAGACCCAGTACTTC